These 22 T cell receptor beta chains originate from one sample sequenced in a study of shared clonotypes between healthy human individuals. Measured with immunoSEQ multiplex PCR; TCRdb has only the in-frame clones, and not every one. The repertoire holds 2 million to 2.5 million clones, with about 94% as singletons. What was sequenced was naive CD4+ T cells sorted from blood. The subset was: CD45RA+ positively selected. These receptors all stem from a man aged 18 to 29 in good health.

To note about this clone: The sample carries other DNA sequences with the same CDR3. This chain links TRBV5-1 with TRBJ2-5, with D possibly matching TRBD2 (7 bases). The CDR3 consists of 14 residues. Germline CDR1 reads SGHRS; CDR2 reads YFSETQ. Trimming took off 0 bases at V and 3 bases at J, with 9 bases between the two ends. The CDR3 region has the DNA TGCGCCAGCAGCTTGGTAGGGGGGGAAGAGACCCAGTACTTC. It codes for CASSLVGGEETQYF.

This chain's CDR3 is CASSLSSTGSINEQFF. Here the CDR3 DNA reads TGTGCCAGCAGTTTATCCTCGACAGGGTCCATCAATGAGCAGTTCTTC. V gene TRBV27 combines with J gene TRBJ2-1, with 7 bases matching TRBD1. With V trimmed by 0 bases and J by 6 bases, 8 bases remained unmatched. Germline lookup yields CDR1 MNHEY and CDR2 SMNVEV (reference sequence). The CDR3 is 16 amino acids.

The chain carries TRBV7-9 and TRBJ1-3; D is undetermined. Trimming pared 5 bases from V and 0 bases from J, leaving 11 bases between. This CDR3 contains 15 residues. Germline CDR1 is SEHNR and CDR2 is FQNEAQ (reference sequence). In DNA, the CDR3 is TGTGCCAGCAGCCTTTACAGCGACTCTGGAAACACCATATATTTT. Encoded protein: CASSLYSDSGNTIYF.

The gene calls are TRBV19 and TRBJ1-1; no clear D gene. Germline loops: CDR1 LNHDA, CDR2 SQIVND (reference sequence). Trimming pared 3 bases from V and 0 bases from J, leaving 11 bases between. The CDR3 contains 15 residues. CDR3 sequence reads: CASSIGSQVNTEAFF. CDR3 bases: TGTGCCAGTAGTATCGGGTCTCAGGTGAACACTGAAGCTTTCTTT.

V is TRBV20-1 and J is TRBJ2-5; D gene unclear. V was pared by 7 bases and J by 4 bases, with 7 bases between. The CDR3 consists of 10 residues. The germline V gene has CDR1 DFQATT and CDR2 SNEGSKA (reference sequence). Here the CDR3 reads CSEGLETQYF. In DNA, the CDR3 is TGCAGTGAGGGTTTAGAGACCCAGTACTTC.

This chain joins TRBV30 and TRBJ2-7; D is undetermined. The V end was cut by 3 bases, the J end by 3 bases, with 12 bases between. Germline-derived CDR1 and CDR2 are GTSNPN and SVGIG (reference sequence). CDR3 size: 13 residues. CDR3 residues: CAWRIPPFYEQYF. The CDR3 DNA reads TGTGCCTGGAGAATACCCCCGTTCTACGAGCAGTACTTC.

J is TRBJ1-5 and V is TRBV7-8, with D possibly being TRBD1 (5 bases). The CDR3 has 14 amino acids. The V gene lost 2 bases and the J gene lost 9 bases, with 14 bases spanning the gap. Germline CDR1 and CDR2: SGHVS and FQNEAQ. CDR3 sequence: CASSLRQSPGPQHF. DNA for the CDR3: TGTGCCAGCAGCTTAAGACAGTCCCCGGGGCCCCAGCATTTT.

This chain uses TRBV5-1 with TRBJ2-3, with 10 bases aligning to TRBD2. V lost 3 bases and J lost 1; bases outside the gene matches: 2. Germline V gene data show CDR1 as SGHRS and CDR2 as YFSETQ. The CDR3 has 15 amino acids. In nucleotides, the CDR3 is TGCGCCAGCAGCTCGAGCGGGAGGGGCACAGATACGCAGTATTTT. Protein product: CASSSSGRGTDTQYF.

The chain joins TRBV7-2 to TRBJ1-2, with 11 nucleotides matching TRBD1. The ends lost 5 bases at V and 8 bases at J; junction bases unmatched: 10. CDR3 length: 15 residues. CDR1 SGHTA and CDR2 FQGNSA come from the germline V gene. CDR3 region: CASSPSGTGGRGYTF. As DNA, the CDR3 is TGTGCCAGCAGCCCATCCGGGACAGGGGGTCGCGGCTACACCTTC.

The V gene is TRBV10-3, the J gene TRBJ1-3; D gene unclear. CDR3 length equals 15 residues. The V gene lost 6 bases and the J gene lost 4 bases, with 16 bases spanning the gap. Germline-derived CDR1 and CDR2 are ENHRY and SYGVKD. The CDR3 here is CAISVHRSNGNTIYF. CDR3 nucleotides: TGTGCCATCAGCGTACATCGCAGTAACGGAAACACCATATATTTT.

This clone appeared once. The V call is TRBV19, the J call TRBJ1-2; D not certain. The length of the CDR3 is 13 residues. Germline-derived CDR1 and CDR2 are LNHDA and SQIVND (reference sequence). V was pared by 7 bases and J by 4 bases, with 13 bases between. CDR3 region: CASTRSLIYGYTF. CDR3 nucleotides: TGTGCCAGTACCCGAAGCCTTATCTATGGCTACACCTTC.

The chain links TRBV6-6 to TRBJ2-7; no reliable D call. V was cut by 4 bases and J by 2 bases, with 6 bases left in between. The CDR3 has 12 residues. Germline loops: CDR1 MNHNY, CDR2 SVGAGI (reference sequence). The CDR3: CASSLDTYEQYF. The CDR3 DNA is TGTGCCAGCAGTTTAGACACCTACGAGCAGTACTTC.

The chain recombines TRBV5-3 with TRBJ2-1, with D maybe TRBD2 (5 bases). Being an ORF, TRBV5-3 has a function that is uncertain. The CDR3 is 18 amino acids. V lost 3 bases and J lost 5, with 24 bases in between. CDR3 sequence reads: CARSWVRLRQRIHNEQFF. In nucleotides, the CDR3 is TGTGCCAGAAGCTGGGTGAGATTGCGCCAGCGGATCCACAATGAGCAGTTCTTC.

The chain carries TRBV6-5 and TRBJ2-2; unclear D gene. CDR3 length equals 14 residues. Germline V CDR1 and CDR2: MNHEY, SVGAGI. The ends were cut back, 7 bases at V and 2 bases at J, with 11 bases in the middle. This CDR3 reads CASTTHGNTGELFF. CDR3 coding DNA: TGTGCCAGCACCACTCACGGCAACACCGGGGAGCTGTTTTTT.

The V gene is TRBV7-9, the J gene TRBJ2-3; 12 positions match TRBD2. The ends lost 3 bases at V and 6 bases at J; junction bases unmatched: 4. CDR3 size: 15 residues. Germline V lookup: CDR1 SEHNR, CDR2 FQNEAQ (reference sequence). As DNA, the CDR3 is TGTGCCAGCAGCTTGACTAGCGGGAGATCGGATACGCAGTATTTT. This codes for CASSLTSGRSDTQYF.

The chain uses TRBV5-6 and TRBJ1-1; the match to TRBD1 covers 7 bases. Per germline, CDR1 SGHDT and CDR2 YYEEEE. The CDR3 covers 13 residues. Trimming at V came to 6 bases and at J to 1 base, leaving 3 bases not matched to a gene. The chain's CDR3 is CASIYRGNTEAFF. Here the CDR3 DNA reads TGTGCCAGCATTTACAGGGGGAACACTGAAGCTTTCTTT.

The rearrangement joins TRBV19 to TRBJ1-3; the D is unclear. Trimming pared 4 bases from V and 2 bases from J, leaving 9 bases between. The CDR3 length is 14 residues. Germline loops: CDR1 LNHDA, CDR2 SQIVND (reference sequence). CDR3 residues: CASSKAGAGNTIYF. DNA for the CDR3: TGTGCCAGTAGTAAAGCCGGAGCTGGAAACACCATATATTTT.

This chain uses TRBV28 with TRBJ1-5; D call uncertain. The CDR3 length is 12 residues. Germline-derived CDR1 and CDR2 are MDHEN and SYDVKM. V was shortened by 7 bases and J by 10 bases, with 14 bases between the two germline ends. CDR3 nucleotides: TGTGCCAGCACCACCCGCTTTGAACCCCAGCATTTT. It yields the protein CASTTRFEPQHF.

V is TRBV7-9 and J is TRBJ2-1; D may correspond to TRBD1 or TRBD2 (5 bases each). This CDR3 contains 14 residues. Germline V CDR1 and CDR2: SEHNR, FQNEAQ (reference sequence). V lost 0 bases to trimming and J lost 8 bases, with 11 bases between them. The CDR3 spells CASSLAQGAYEQFF. The CDR3 DNA follows: TGTGCCAGCAGCTTAGCGCAGGGAGCATATGAGCAGTTCTTC.

The rearrangement uses TRBV7-8 and TRBJ2-7; 9 positions agree with TRBD2. CDR3 size: 15 residues. Germline V gives CDR1 SGHVS, CDR2 FQNEAQ. The J segment lost 2 bases and the V segment lost 1 base, leaving 3 bases of the junction unmatched. Here the CDR3 DNA reads TGTGCCAGCAGCTTAGTAGCGGGAGACACCTACGAGCAGTACTTC. It encodes CASSLVAGDTYEQYF.

Remarks on this clone: The sample has other DNA sequences that encode this CDR3 too. This sequence joins TRBV5-1 and TRBJ1-1; possible D gene TRBD1, 6 bases. Germline V CDR1 and CDR2: SGHRS, YFSETQ. The CDR3 contains 14 residues. Trimming took off 0 bases at V and 4 bases at J, with 10 bases between the two ends. The CDR3 region is CASSLVGAGTEAFF. DNA for the CDR3: TGCGCCAGCAGCTTGGTGGGGGCCGGCACTGAAGCTTTCTTT.

V usage is TRBV27 and J usage is TRBJ2-7, with 12 bases fitting TRBD2. Germline values: CDR1 MNHEY, CDR2 SMNVEV (reference sequence). This CDR3 is built from 15 residues. The ends lost 5 bases at V and 3 bases at J; junction bases unmatched: 5. The CDR3 sequence: CASSPRLAGDYEQYF. Written as DNA, the CDR3 is TGTGCCAGCAGTCCTCGACTAGCGGGAGACTACGAGCAGTACTTC.